These 23 T cell receptor beta chains were sequenced from one sample in a study of CD8+CD57+ T cells in acquired aplastic anemia. The template for TCR beta VDJ and CDR3 sequence profiling was genomic DNA. TCRdb analysed the reads with MiXCR anew, one entry per CDR3 protein. The sample includes hundreds of thousands of distinct CDR3 sequences, about two thirds seen only once; the top ten take 4%. The specimen sequenced was sorted CD4+, CD8+, or CD8+CD57+ T cells (not recorded which) from PBMCs. The source of these receptors is a human donor in good health, serving as a control.

The chain has TRBV7-2 and TRBJ1-1; D perhaps matches TRBD1 (5 bases). Looked up from germline, CDR1 is SGHTA and CDR2 is FQGNSA. The germline V and J ends were trimmed by 0 bases and 4 bases, with 12 bases remaining between them. The length of the CDR3 is 15 residues. In nucleotides, the CDR3 is TGTGCCAGCAGCTTAGCGGCAGGTAGGGGCACTGAAGCTTTCTTT. This sequence encodes CASSLAAGRGTEAFF.

The chain uses TRBV5-4 and TRBJ1-6; D perhaps matches TRBD1 (5 bases). Deletions cut 3 bases from V and 7 bases from J, with 11 bases between. Per the germline V gene, CDR1 is SGHNT and CDR2 is YYREEE (reference sequence). The CDR3 contains 14 residues. The CDR3 protein is CASSSTGPNSPLHF. The CDR3 DNA is TGTGCCAGCAGCTCAACGGGACCGAATTCACCCCTCCACTTT.

This rearrangement joins TRBV7-3 to TRBJ1-1; TRBD1 matches at 7 bases. The junction had 19 bases not matched to a gene; V was cut back by 4 bases and J by 14 bases. Germline values: CDR1 SGHTA, CDR2 FQGTGA. This CDR3 is built from 15 residues. The CDR3 protein is CASSSLDRADEQSFF. The CDR3 DNA reads as TGTGCCAGCAGCTCCCTTGACAGGGCGGATGAGCAGTCCTTCTTT.

V gene TRBV7-6 combines with J gene TRBJ2-7; the D gene is possibly TRBD1 (6 bases). The germline CDR1 and CDR2 sequences are SGHVS and FNYEAQ. V was trimmed by 3 bases and J by 13 bases, leaving 25 bases between them. The CDR3 runs to 15 residues. The CDR3 loop reads CASSFDGTLNSEAYF. The CDR3 DNA is TGTGCCAGCAGCTTCGACGGGACACTCAACTCTGAAGCTTACTTC. The full variable domain, completed using reference TRBV7-6 and TRBJ2-7, is GAGVSQSPRYKVTKRGQDVALRCDPISGHVSLYWYRQALGQGPEFLTYFNYEAQQDKSGLPNDRFSAERPEGSISTLTIQRTEQRDSAMYRCASSFDGTLNSEAYFGPGTRLTVT.

This clonotype was counted only a few times. The chain carries TRBV4-1 and TRBJ2-5; 10 bases are shared with TRBD1. The CDR3 loop spans 14 amino acids. The germline V gene has CDR1 MGHRA and CDR2 YSYEKL. V lost 3 bases to trimming and J lost 5 bases; unmatched junction nucleotides: 3. The CDR3 DNA sequence: TGCGCCAGCAGCCATCGACAGGGGGCCGAGACCCAGTACTTC. Residues: CASSHRQGAETQYF.

This clonotype was found many times. V and J are TRBV6-9 and TRBJ1-4; no clear D. The CDR3 is made up of 16 amino acids. Per the germline V gene, CDR1 is MNHGY and CDR2 is SVAAGI. Trimming removed 0 bases at V and 0 bases at J, with 8 bases between. CDR3 protein: CASSYSLRSTNEKLFF. The CDR3 bases are TGTGCCAGCAGTTATTCGCTACGATCAACTAATGAAAAACTGTTTTTT.

The table lists this clonotype with a few counts. The V and J genes are TRBV6-4 and TRBJ1-6; D gene uncertain. Trimming removed 5 bases at V and 7 bases at J, with 12 bases between. The V gene's germline CDR1 is MRHNA and CDR2 SNTAGT. The CDR3 has 14 residues. DNA for the CDR3: TGTGCCAGCAGTCTCGAGCCAGGAAATTCACCCCTCCACTTT. Protein product: CASSLEPGNSPLHF.

The V call is TRBV9, the J call TRBJ2-2, with D unclear. Deletions cut 3 bases from V and 1 base from J, with 10 bases between. The germline V gene encodes CDR1 SGDLS and CDR2 YYNGEE. CDR3 length: 15 residues. Here the CDR3 reads CASSDRALNTGELFF. The CDR3 DNA sequence: TGTGCCAGCAGCGACCGGGCCCTGAACACCGGGGAGCTGTTTTTT.

V and J are TRBV7-2 and TRBJ2-7; 8 bases line up with TRBD2. This CDR3 region has 14 residues. Trimming at V came to 5 bases and at J to 2 bases, leaving 5 bases not matched to a gene. The germline CDR1 and CDR2 sequences are SGHTA and FQGNSA. CDR3 DNA: TGTGCCAGCAGCCCAGGGACTAGGGCCTACGAGCAGTACGTC. Its translation: CASSPGTRAYEQYV.

This chain joins TRBV5-1 and TRBJ1-2; D possibly corresponds to TRBD1 (5 bases). Germline CDR1 and CDR2: SGHRS and YFSETQ. The CDR3 extends over 13 amino acids. Trimming left V 4 bases short and J 3 bases short, with 10 bases between. The CDR3 sequence: CASSRDHDYGYTF. Written as DNA, the CDR3 is TGCGCCAGCAGCAGGGACCACGACTATGGCTACACCTTC. The whole variable domain, remainder taken from reference TRBV5-1 and TRBJ1-2, is KAGVTQTPRYLIKTRGQQVTLSCSPISGHRSVSWYQQTPGQGLQFLFEYFSETQRNKGNFPGRFSGRQFSNSRSEMNVSTLELGDSALYLCASSRDHDYGYTFGSGTRLTVV.

This clonotype was seen ten or more times. The rearrangement joins TRBV29-1 to TRBJ2-5; D is unclear. Trimming cost V 1 base and J 7 bases, with 13 bases left between them. CDR1 SQVTM and CDR2 ANQGSEA come from the germline V gene. This CDR3 contains 13 residues. The CDR3, as DNA: TGCAGCGTTGAAGTGGACCCTATGGGGACCCAGTACTTC. It yields the protein CSVEVDPMGTQYF.

A word on this clonotype: This is likely a read error, given that the CDR3 carries no conserved phenylalanine or tryptophan at its end. No DNA is shown, since the ends of the CDR3 on it are uncertain; the CDR3 is the one TCRdb lists. This rearrangement joins TRBV7-2 to TRBJ2-5; the D call TRBD2 from the table was never checked on the DNA. Counting both end residues, the CDR3 totals 13 amino acids. Germline CDR1 reads SGHTA; CDR2 reads FQGNSA. The CDR3 protein is CASSTPGGEAVDT.

In regard to this clonotype: At one boundary the junction diverges from the germline segment, which might be a read error. The CDR3 is CASSLRTGSQGTQYF. In DNA, the CDR3 is TGTGCCAGCAGCTTGCGAACGGGAAGCCAAGGGACCCAGTACTTC. V and J are TRBV5-6 and TRBJ2-5, with D possibly TRBD2 on 5 matching bases. The CDR3 runs to 15 residues. In germline, CDR1 is SGHDT, CDR2 YYEEEE.

In its sample, this clonotype was seen many times. This sequence joins TRBV6-5 and TRBJ2-3; D call uncertain. This CDR3 contains 12 residues. V was shortened by 6 bases and J by 0 bases, with 4 bases between the two germline ends. Germline loops: CDR1 MNHEY, CDR2 SVGAGI. CDR3 in amino acids: CASRHSTDTQYF. In nucleotides, the CDR3 is TGTGCCAGCAGACACAGCACAGATACGCAGTATTTT.

There are a few counts of this clonotype. The gene calls are TRBV19 and TRBJ2-1; D is ambiguous. The CDR3 runs 14 residues. The germline CDR1 and CDR2 sequences are LNHDA and SQIVND (reference sequence). Trimming removed 1 base from V and 4 bases from J, with 8 bases in between. The CDR3 nucleotides read TGTGCCAGTAGTATAGCGGCCGCATACAATGAGCAGTTCTTC. Its translation: CASSIAAAYNEQFF.

This clonotype has a handful of counts. The genes are TRBV29-1 and TRBJ2-5; D perhaps matches TRBD1 (5 bases). With 2 bases removed from V and 3 bases from J, the gap between germline ends came to 7 bases. CDR1 is SQVTM, CDR2 ANQGSEA, per germline. The CDR3 loop spans 12 amino acids. The CDR3 DNA reads TGCAGCGTTGAAAAAGGGGAAGAGACCCAGTACTTC. Encoded protein: CSVEKGEETQYF.

The chain links TRBV12-5 to TRBJ1-2; D uncertain. This CDR3 spans 13 amino acids. The V gene's germline CDR1 is LGHNT and CDR2 FRNRAP. The CDR3 here is CASTLRHNYGYTF. In nucleotides, the CDR3 is TGTGCCAGCACTTTACGTCACAACTATGGCTACACCTTC.

This chain links TRBV12-3 or TRBV12-4 with TRBJ1-1, with D hard to call. The CDR3 length is 14 residues. With 6 bases removed from V and 0 bases from J, the gap between germline ends came to 11 bases. CDR3 amino acids: CASSHLGMNTEAFF. The CDR3 region has the DNA TGTGCCAGCAGCCACTTGGGGATGAACACTGAAGCTTTCTTT.

Regarding this clonotype: A much bigger clone sits one base away, suggesting this may be a read error. The CDR3 nucleotides read TGTGCCAGCGGCCGTAAATTATCCTCTGAGGCCAACGTCCTGACTTTC. It codes for CASGRKLSSEANVLTF. V is TRBV10-3 and J is TRBJ2-6, with unresolved D. Germline V lookup: CDR1 ENHRY, CDR2 SYGVKD. The CDR3 is 16 amino acids.

This chain joins TRBV11-2 and TRBJ2-4; D not resolved. In germline, CDR1 is SGHAT, CDR2 FQNNGV. The V end was cut by 0 bases, the J end by 0 bases, with 12 bases between. The CDR3 loop spans 17 amino acids. In DNA, the CDR3 is TGTGCCAGCAGCTTAGATGGGTGGGCAGTAGCCAAAAACATTCAGTACTTC. This translates into CASSLDGWAVAKNIQYF.

This clonotype showed up just a few times. This chain joins TRBV2 and TRBJ1-6; D is uncertain. V lost 2 bases and J lost 4, with 6 bases in between. The length of the CDR3 is 14 residues. Germline CDR1 is SNHLY and CDR2 is FYNNEI. CDR3 coding DNA: TGTGCCAGCAGTGAATGGGGTTATAATTCACCCCTCCACTTT. Encoded protein: CASSEWGYNSPLHF.

V is TRBV11-3 and J is TRBJ1-5, with 8 bases aligning to TRBD1. The CDR3 covers 15 residues. The germline CDR1 and CDR2 sequences are SGHNT and YENEEA. The ends lost 5 bases at V and 4 bases at J; junction bases unmatched: 7. In nucleotides, the CDR3 is TGTGCCAGCAGCCCTGCAGGGGGCGAGAATCAGCCCCAGCATTTT. Translated: CASSPAGGENQPQHF.

This sequence joins TRBV9 and TRBJ1-2, with D perhaps TRBD1 (5 bases). With 3 bases removed from V and 10 bases from J, the gap between germline ends came to 7 bases. CDR1 SGDLS and CDR2 YYNGEE come from the germline V gene. The CDR3 runs to 10 residues. The CDR3 protein is CASSGQTYTF. CDR3 nucleotide sequence: TGTGCCAGCAGCGGACAGACCTACACCTTC.